The 15 T cell receptor beta chains presented below share a single source sample, sequenced in a study of shared clonotypes between healthy human individuals. Only in-frame clones appear in the TCRdb table, and some are missing; sequencing was by immunoSEQ multiplex PCR. The sample holds 450,000 to 550,000 clones; 70% to 80% are singletons and the top ten take 10% to 15%. Specimen: PBMCs. These receptors all come from a woman in her thirties or forties in good health. Some clones in this sample may be carry-over from other donors' samples.

J is TRBJ2-2 and V is TRBV6-4, with D uncertain. Trimming shortened V by 8 bases and J by 1 base, and 8 bases separated the two germline ends. The CDR3 has 13 amino acids. Germline loops: CDR1 MRHNA, CDR2 SNTAGT. This CDR3 reads CASGPGNTGELFF. The CDR3, as DNA: TGTGCCAGCGGGCCGGGGAACACCGGGGAGCTGTTTTTT.

This clone showed up just once. The CDR3: CASSPPGTSANEQFF. CDR3 DNA: TGTGCCAGCAGCCCCCCGGGGACTAGCGCCAATGAGCAGTTCTTC. J is TRBJ2-1 and V is TRBV14; TRBD2 agrees at 10 bases. The J segment lost 6 bases and the V segment lost 4 bases, leaving 6 bases of the junction unmatched. The CDR3 runs 15 residues. The germline gives CDR1 SGHDN, CDR2 FVKESK.

The gene calls are TRBV2 and TRBJ2-1; TRBD1 matches at 8 bases. The germline V gene encodes CDR1 SNHLY and CDR2 FYNNEI. V was pared by 7 bases and J by 6 bases, with 8 bases of the junction left unmatched. This CDR3 contains 14 residues. The CDR3 region is CASTQWTGSNEQFF. CDR3 DNA: TGTGCCAGCACCCAATGGACAGGGTCCAATGAGCAGTTCTTC.

This clone was seen a single time. The chain is built from TRBV5-1 and TRBJ1-1, with 8 bases that match TRBD1. Germline loops: CDR1 SGHRS, CDR2 YFSETQ. The CDR3 has 15 residues. V was pared by 3 bases and J by 1 base, with 5 bases of the junction left unmatched. In DNA form, the CDR3 reads TGCGCCAGCAGCTCAGGGGGCGCCGGGAACACTGAAGCTTTCTTT. It is translated as CASSSGGAGNTEAFF.

The chain combines TRBV29-1 with TRBJ2-7; 11 nucleotides align to TRBD1. V shed 4 bases and J 5 bases; nucleotides not matched to a gene: 7. The CDR3 loop spans 14 amino acids. Germline V lookup: CDR1 SQVTM, CDR2 ANQGSEA. In DNA form, the CDR3 reads TGCAGCGTTGTCGGGGGACAGGGGGGCGACGAGCAGTACTTC. Amino acids: CSVVGGQGGDEQYF.

The chain couples TRBV4-2 to TRBJ1-2; D possibly corresponds to TRBD1 (5 bases). V shed 1 base and J shed 4 bases, with 13 bases lying between them. Germline CDR1 LGHNA, CDR2 YNFKEQ. The CDR3 runs to 15 residues. CDR3: CASSQGQSGLYGYTF. The CDR3 DNA sequence: TGTGCCAGCAGCCAAGGACAGTCGGGACTCTATGGCTACACCTTC.

The chain carries TRBV27 and TRBJ1-4; 7 bases agree with TRBD1. Unmatched junction bases numbered 8, after V lost 2 bases and J lost 8 bases. This CDR3 region has 15 residues. Germline V gene lookup returns CDR1 MNHEY and CDR2 SMNVEV (reference sequence). DNA of the CDR3: TGTGCCAGCAGTTTACTGGACAGGTTTGGGGAAAAACTGTTTTTT. Residues: CASSLLDRFGEKLFF. Combining the CDR3 with reference TRBV27 and TRBJ1-4 gives the whole variable domain EAQVTQNPRYLITVTGKKLTVTCSQNMNHEYMSWYRQDPGLGLRQIYYSMNVEVTDKGDVPEGYKVSRKEKRNFPLILESPSPNQTSLYFCASSLLDRFGEKLFFGSGTQLSVL.

The chain employs TRBV28 and TRBJ2-7; 9 bases are shared with TRBD1. This CDR3 has 14 residues. The V and J ends lost 4 bases and 4 bases, in that order; junction bases with no gene match: 5. Germline CDR1 reads MDHEN; CDR2 reads SYDVKM. The CDR3, as DNA: TGTGCCAGCAGTTCCGGGACAGGGTGGTACGAGCAGTACTTC. Its translation is CASSSGTGWYEQYF. The whole variable domain, filled in from reference TRBV28 and TRBJ2-7, reads DVKVTQSSRYLVKRTGEKVFLECVQDMDHENMFWYRQDPGLGLRLIYFSYDVKMKEKGDIPEGYSVSREKKERFSLILESASTNQTSMYLCASSSGTGWYEQYFGPGTRLTVT.

J is TRBJ2-1 and V is TRBV28; TRBD2 agrees at 11 bases. The CDR3 runs 14 residues. CDR1 is MDHEN, CDR2 SYDVKM, per germline. Trimming at V came to 6 bases and at J to 7 bases, leaving 5 bases not matched to a gene. The CDR3 DNA reads as TGTGCCAGCAGGACCGGACTAGCGGGTAATGAGCAGTTCTTC. Its translation is CASRTGLAGNEQFF.

This chain uses TRBV6-1 with TRBJ2-2; maybe TRBD2 (5 bases). The CDR3 has 15 residues. Germline V gives CDR1 MNHNS, CDR2 SASEGT. V was shortened by 3 bases and J by 5 bases, with 13 bases between the two germline ends. The CDR3 coding sequence is TGTGCCAGCAGTGAGGGGAGTCAGAGAACCGGGGAGCTGTTTTTT. This encodes CASSEGSQRTGELFF.

This clone was observed a single time. The chain links TRBV7-2 to TRBJ2-7; TRBD2 might be the D (6 bases). The V end lost 2 bases, the J end lost 0 bases, and 8 bases lay between the germline ends. The CDR3 runs 14 residues. Germline lookup yields CDR1 SGHTA and CDR2 FQGNSA. For the CDR3, the DNA is TGTGCCAGCAGCTTATCGGGGGTCTCCTACGAGCAGTACTTC. This encodes CASSLSGVSYEQYF.

This rearrangement joins TRBV7-9 to TRBJ1-4, with D tentatively TRBD1 (5 bases). The V and J ends lost 5 bases and 8 bases respectively, with 18 bases between them. The CDR3 has 15 amino acids. Germline lookup yields CDR1 SEHNR and CDR2 FQNEAQ (reference sequence). DNA for the CDR3: TGTGCCAGCAGCCCTCAACAGGTGCAAGGAGAAAAACTGTTTTTT. Encoded protein: CASSPQQVQGEKLFF.

The chain links TRBV11-2 to TRBJ1-1, with a tentative D call TRBD1 (5 bases). This CDR3 has 15 amino acids. V was clipped by 5 bases and J by 1 base, with 14 bases between them. Germline assignment: CDR1 SGHAT and CDR2 FQNNGV. DNA for the CDR3: TGTGCCAGCAGCCGTCCGGGACGGGGGAACACTGAAGCTTTCTTT. Residues: CASSRPGRGNTEAFF.

This chain links TRBV18 with TRBJ2-5, with a tentative D call TRBD1 (5 bases). The DNA matches TRBJ2-7 better at its end, which makes the J call doubtful. The CDR3 totals 12 residues. Germline CDR1 KGHSH, CDR2 LQKENI. The CDR3 DNA sequence: TGTGCCAGCTCATCCCAGGGTTACGAGCAGTACTTC. This encodes CASSSQGYEQYF.

The V and J genes are TRBV19 and TRBJ1-1; D remains unclear. This CDR3 has 16 amino acids. Germline CDR1 and CDR2: LNHDA and SQIVND (reference sequence). The germline V and J ends were trimmed by 1 base and 4 bases, with 16 bases remaining between them. This CDR3 is CASSIGLGEKGTEAFF. The DNA of the CDR3 is TGTGCCAGTAGTATAGGTCTCGGGGAGAAGGGCACTGAAGCTTTCTTT.